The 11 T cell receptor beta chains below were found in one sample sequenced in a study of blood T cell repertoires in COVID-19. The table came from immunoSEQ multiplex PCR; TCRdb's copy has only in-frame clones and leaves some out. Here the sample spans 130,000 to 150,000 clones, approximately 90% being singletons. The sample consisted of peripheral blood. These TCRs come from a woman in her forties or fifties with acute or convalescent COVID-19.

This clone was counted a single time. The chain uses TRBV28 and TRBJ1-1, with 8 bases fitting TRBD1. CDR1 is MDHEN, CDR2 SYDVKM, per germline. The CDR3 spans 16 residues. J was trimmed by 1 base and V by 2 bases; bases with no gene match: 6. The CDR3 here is CASSLRRQGANTEAFF. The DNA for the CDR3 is TGTGCCAGCAGTTTAAGACGTCAGGGGGCGAACACTGAAGCTTTCTTT.

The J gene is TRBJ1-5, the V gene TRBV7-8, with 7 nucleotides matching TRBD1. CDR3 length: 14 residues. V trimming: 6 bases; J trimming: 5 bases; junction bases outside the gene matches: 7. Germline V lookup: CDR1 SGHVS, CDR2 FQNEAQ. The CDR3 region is CASSPTGVDQPQHF. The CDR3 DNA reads TGTGCCAGCAGTCCAACAGGGGTAGATCAGCCCCAGCATTTT.

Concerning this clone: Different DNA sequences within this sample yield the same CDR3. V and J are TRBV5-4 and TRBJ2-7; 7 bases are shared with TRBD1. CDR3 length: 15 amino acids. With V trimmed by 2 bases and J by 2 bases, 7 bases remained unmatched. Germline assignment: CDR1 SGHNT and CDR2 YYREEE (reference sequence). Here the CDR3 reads CASSLDRGQTYEQYF. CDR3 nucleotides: TGTGCCAGCAGCTTAGATAGGGGGCAAACCTACGAGCAGTACTTC.

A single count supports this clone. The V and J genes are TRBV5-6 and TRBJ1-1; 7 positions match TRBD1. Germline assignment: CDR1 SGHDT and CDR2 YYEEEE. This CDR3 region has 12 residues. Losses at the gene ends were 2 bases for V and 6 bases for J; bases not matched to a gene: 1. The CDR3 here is CASSLQGSEAFF. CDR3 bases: TGTGCCAGCAGCTTACAGGGGTCTGAAGCTTTCTTT. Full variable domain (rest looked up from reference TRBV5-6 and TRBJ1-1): DAGVTQSPTHLIKTRGQQVTLRCSPKSGHDTVSWYQQALGQGPQFIFQYYEEEERQRGNFPDRFSGHQFPNYSSELNVNALLLGDSALYLCASSLQGSEAFFGQGTRLTVV.

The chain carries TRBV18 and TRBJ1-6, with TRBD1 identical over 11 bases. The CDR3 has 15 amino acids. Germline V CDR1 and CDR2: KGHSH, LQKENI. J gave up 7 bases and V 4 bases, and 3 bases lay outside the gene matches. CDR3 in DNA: TGTGCCAGCTCACTGGGACAGGGGGAAAATTCACCCCTCCACTTT. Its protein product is CASSLGQGENSPLHF.

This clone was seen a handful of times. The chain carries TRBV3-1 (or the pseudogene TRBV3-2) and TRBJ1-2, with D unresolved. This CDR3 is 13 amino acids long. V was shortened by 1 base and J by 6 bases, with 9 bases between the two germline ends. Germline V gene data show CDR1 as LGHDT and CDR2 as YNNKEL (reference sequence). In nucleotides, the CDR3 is TGTGCCAGCAGCCAAGCCGGGGAGAATGGCTACACCTTC. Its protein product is CASSQAGENGYTF.

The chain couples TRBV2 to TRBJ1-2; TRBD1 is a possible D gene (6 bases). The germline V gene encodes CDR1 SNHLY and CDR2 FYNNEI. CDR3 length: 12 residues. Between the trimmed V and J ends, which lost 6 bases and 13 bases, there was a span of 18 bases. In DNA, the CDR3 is TGTGCCAGCAGAAGGACAGAACCAGCTGTCACCTTC. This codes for CASRRTEPAVTF.

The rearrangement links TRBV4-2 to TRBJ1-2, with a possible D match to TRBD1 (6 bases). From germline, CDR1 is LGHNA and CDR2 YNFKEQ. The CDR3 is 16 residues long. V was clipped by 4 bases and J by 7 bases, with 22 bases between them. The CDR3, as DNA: TGTGCCAGCAGCCTCACGTCAAATGGGGGCCCCAGTGGCTACACCTTC. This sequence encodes CASSLTSNGGPSGYTF.

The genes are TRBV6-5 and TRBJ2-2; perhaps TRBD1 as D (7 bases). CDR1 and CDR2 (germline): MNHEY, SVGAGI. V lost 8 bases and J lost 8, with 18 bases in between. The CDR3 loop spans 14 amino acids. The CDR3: CASHGQGGGGELFF. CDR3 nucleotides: TGTGCCAGCCACGGGCAGGGGGGCGGAGGGGAGCTGTTTTTT.

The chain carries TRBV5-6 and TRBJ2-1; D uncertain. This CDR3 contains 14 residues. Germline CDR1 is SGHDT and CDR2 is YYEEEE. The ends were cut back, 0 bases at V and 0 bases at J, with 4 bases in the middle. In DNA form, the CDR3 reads TGTGCCAGCAGCTTGGGGAGCTCCTACAATGAGCAGTTCTTC. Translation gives CASSLGSSYNEQFF. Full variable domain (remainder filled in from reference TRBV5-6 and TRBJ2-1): DAGVTQSPTHLIKTRGQQVTLRCSPKSGHDTVSWYQQALGQGPQFIFQYYEEEERQRGNFPDRFSGHQFPNYSSELNVNALLLGDSALYLCASSLGSSYNEQFFGPGTRLTVL.

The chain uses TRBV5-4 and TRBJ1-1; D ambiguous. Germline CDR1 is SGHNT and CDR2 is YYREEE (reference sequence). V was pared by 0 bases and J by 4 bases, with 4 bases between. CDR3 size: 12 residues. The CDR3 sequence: CASSLGLTEAFF. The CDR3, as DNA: TGTGCCAGCAGCTTGGGTCTCACTGAAGCTTTCTTT. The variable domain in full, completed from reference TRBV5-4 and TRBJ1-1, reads ETGVTQSPTHLIKTRGQQVTLRCSSQSGHNTVSWYQQALGQGPQFIFQYYREEENGRGNFPPRFSGLQFPNYSSELNVNALELDDSALYLCASSLGLTEAFFGQGTRLTVV.